Listed below are T cell receptor beta chains from one sample, sequenced in a study of blood T cells in healthy people across ages. TCRdb re-analysed the 5' RACE reads in MiXCR, keeping a single row per CDR3 protein. The sample lists some 760,000 distinct CDR3 sequences, roughly 25% occurring once. Separately, the same data were catalogued under a study of T cells of mothers and their children.

The sequencing input was blood. These receptors came from a boy aged 5-17 years in good health. Both conserved end residues are part of each CDR3. A D gene is named only where the DNA matches it firmly. Expanded clones get a size class; other rows say once, few or many, or leave the size out.

d_call clone_size j_call v_call cdr3_nt cdr3_aa
TRBD2 few TRBJ2-5 TRBV5-1 TGCGCCAGCAGCTTGGGTGCGGGAGTGAGCCAAGAGACCCAGTACTTC CASSLGAGVSQETQYF
NA NA TRBJ2-7 TRBV6-1 TGTGCCAGCAGTGAAAGTCAGGACGAGCAGTACTTC CASSESQDEQYF
NA many TRBJ1-2 TRBV5-1 TGCGCCAGCAGCTTTGGGACCGGGCATGGCTACACCTTC CASSFGTGHGYTF
TRBD1 NA TRBJ1-2 TRBV2 TGTGCCAGCAGTGAGGACAGGAGCTATGGCTACACCTTC CASSEDRSYGYTF
TRBD1 NA TRBJ2-7 TRBV12-3/TRBV12-4 TGTGCCAGCAGCCCCGACCAGGGGGCCGAGCAGTACTTC CASSPDQGAEQYF
NA NA TRBJ2-3 TRBV14 TGTGCCAGCAGCCAAGGGACCAGGGGAATGGATACGCAGTATTTT CASSQGTRGMDTQYF
NA NA TRBJ2-1 TRBV7-2 TGTGCCAGCACCGGGAGCTCCTACAATGAGCAGTTCTTC CASTGSSYNEQFF
NA NA TRBJ2-2 TRBV12-3/TRBV12-4 TGTGCCAGCAGCAGAGACCATCCCGGGGAGCTGTTTTTT CASSRDHPGELFF
TRBD2 NA TRBJ2-1 TRBV5-1 TGCGCCAGCAGCTTGGTGTATACTAGCGGTTACAATGAGCAGTTCTTC CASSLVYTSGYNEQFF
TRBD2 many TRBJ2-5 TRBV12-3/TRBV12-4 TGTGCCAGCGGGGGACTAGCGGGAGTAGAGACCCAGTACTTC CASGGLAGVETQYF
TRBD1 few TRBJ1-4 TRBV10-3 TGTGCCATCAGTGGAGACAGGGATGAAAAACTGTTTTTT CAISGDRDEKLFF
NA few TRBJ2-1 TRBV7-3 TGTGCCAGCAGCTTAACCGGAGGGATCCTGTACAATGAGCAGTTCTTC CASSLTGGILYNEQFF
NA NA TRBJ1-2 TRBV12-3/TRBV12-4 TGTGCCAGCAGTTTAGCGGTTCCGGGCGGCTATGGCTACACCTTC CASSLAVPGGYGYTF
NA NA TRBJ2-5 TRBV4-2 TGTGCCAGCAGCCAAGAGCCACCGGAGACCCAGTACTTC CASSQEPPETQYF
NA NA TRBJ1-2 TRBV29-1 TGCAGCGTTGAAGAAGAATGGAACTATGGCTACACCTTC CSVEEEWNYGYTF
NA few TRBJ2-6 TRBV29-1 TGCAGCGTTGCGGGAGACGCGGCTGGGGCCAACGTCCTGACTTTC CSVAGDAAGANVLTF
TRBD1 NA TRBJ2-1 TRBV5-6 TGTGCCAGCAGCTCGACAGGGGGCAGGCATGAGCAGTTCTTC CASSSTGGRHEQFF
NA few TRBJ1-5 TRBV2 TGTGCCAGCAGCGTTTTAGCCGGGAGCAATCAGCCCCAGCATTTT CASSVLAGSNQPQHF
NA few TRBJ2-5 TRBV6-4 TGTGCCAGCAGTGTCACAGCACAAGAGACCCAGTACTTC CASSVTAQETQYF
NA NA TRBJ1-4 TRBV27 TGTGCCAGCAGATACCTACAGGGTAATGAAAAACTGTTTTTT CASRYLQGNEKLFF
NA NA TRBJ2-5 TRBV20-1 TGCAGTGCTAGAGATGCCGGGAGCGGTGAGACCCAGTACTTC CSARDAGSGETQYF
TRBD2 few TRBJ2-2 TRBV5-1 TGCGCCAGCAGCTTTAAAGCGGGAGAGACCGGGGAGCTGTTTTTT CASSFKAGETGELFF
NA NA TRBJ2-4 TRBV7-2 TGTGCCAGCAGCGTCTACCGGGATTTACTAAACATTCAGTACTTC CASSVYRDLLNIQYF
NA NA TRBJ2-5 TRBV7-9 TGTGCCAGCAGCTCCGACTGGGACCAAGAGACCCAGTACTTC CASSSDWDQETQYF
NA NA TRBJ1-5 TRBV28 TGTGCCAGCAGTTTTTGGCAGAATAGCAATCAGCCCCAGCATTTT CASSFWQNSNQPQHF
TRBD1 many TRBJ1-4 TRBV29-1 TGCAGCGTTGACCTCGGACAGGGTGCAACTAATGAAAAACTGTTTTTT CSVDLGQGATNEKLFF
TRBD2 NA TRBJ2-3 TRBV29-1 TGCAGCGTCCCTGAACTAGCGGGAGCCACAGATACGCAGTATTTT CSVPELAGATDTQYF
TRBD2 NA TRBJ2-7 TRBV28 TGTGCCACCAAGCGGGGGGGCTACGAGCAGTACTTC CATKRGGYEQYF